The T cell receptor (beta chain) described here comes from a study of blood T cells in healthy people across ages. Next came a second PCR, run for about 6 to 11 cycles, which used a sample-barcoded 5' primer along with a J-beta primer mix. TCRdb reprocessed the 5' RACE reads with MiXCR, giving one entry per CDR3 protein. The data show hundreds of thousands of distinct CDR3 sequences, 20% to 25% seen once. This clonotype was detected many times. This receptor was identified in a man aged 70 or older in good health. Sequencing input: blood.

DNA of the CDR3: TGTGCCAGTGGGACTGACTATGGCTACACCTTC. This translates into CASGTDYGYTF. The V call is TRBV18, the J call TRBJ1-2; D may be TRBD1 (5 bases). Trimming stripped 9 bases from V and 3 bases from J, with 8 bases between. Looked up from germline, CDR1 is KGHSH and CDR2 is LQKENI. CDR3 size: 11 residues.